The clone carrying this T cell receptor beta chain was picked up many times. The V and J ends lost 4 bases and 2 bases, in that order; junction bases with no gene match: 7. This CDR3 spans 15 amino acids. The record originates from a study of T cells in Graves' hyperthyroidism and ophthalmopathy. TCR beta CDR3 regions were amplified from RNA transcripts. TCR CDR3 regions were first amplified by RT-PCR with HTBI primers. Using its own MiXCR run on the multiplex PCR reads, TCRdb lists one record per CDR3 protein. The data contain more than 350,000 distinct CDR3 sequences, about a sixth of them singletons.

The chain joins TRBV12-3 or TRBV12-4 to TRBJ1-2; TRBD1 aligns across 7 bases. The sample taken for sequencing was blood. The sequence was collected from a woman in her 30s with Graves' hyperthyroidism that later progressed to Graves' ophthalmopathy. CDR3 sequence (DNA): TGTGCCAGCAGTTCACGGACAGGTTGGAACTATGGCTACACCTTC. It is translated as CASSSRTGWNYGYTF.